This TCR beta chain was obtained from a study of human T cells and chemical hapten exposure. MiXCR, applied by TCRdb to the RACE reads, yields one record per CDR3 protein. Of fewer than 85,000 distinct CDR3 sequences listed, about 8.7% were seen once; the top ten hold less than 2%. Indicated time point: healthy volunteer bleed at 6 weeks. Someone pulled total RNA out of unfractionated whole blood. Only a few counts were recorded for this clonotype. No antigen is known for it. Points from the study as a whole: TCRs exceeding 1 in 1000 frequency stayed unchanged with DPC sensitization.

This CDR3 spans 14 amino acids. V shed 4 bases, J shed 5 bases, and the junction held 6 bases outside the gene matches. The sample comprised whole blood. The chain uses TRBV12-3 or TRBV12-4 and TRBJ2-7; 9 bases agree with TRBD1. This TCR was sampled from a male donor in good health. Some clones in this sample may be carry-over from other donors' samples. CDR3 in DNA: TGTGCCAGCAGTTATGGACAGGGGCACCACGAGCAGTACTTC. This sequence encodes CASSYGQGHHEQYF.